This T cell receptor (beta chain) was found in a study of cytomegalovirus exposure and HLA in healthy donors. This PCR relied on a set of 60 Vbeta primers and 13 Jbeta primers. Assay: immunoSEQ multiplex PCR; the TCRdb copy retains only in-frame clones and omits some. The sample yields 150,000 or so clones, 50% to 75% seen once. The study's findings and limits: Earlier results showed most TCR beta V segments being productive about 90% or about 30% of the time. Rare TCR sequences dominated, though some public TCRs recurred in many donors. The study dropped some indistinguishable V segments, TRBV6-2 and TRBV6-3 among them.

Healthy people donating bone marrow made up the donors. In the case of this clone: Its specificity is unknown.

The length of the CDR3 is 14 residues. Germline lookup yields CDR1 SGHRS and CDR2 YFSETQ. Input material: PBMCs. This receptor was obtained from a woman in her thirties in good health and CMV-seropositive. The chain has TRBV5-1 and TRBJ2-5; 8 bases align to TRBD1. The J call could be wrong; TRBJ2-7 is a better fit for the DNA end. DNA of the CDR3: TGCGCCAGCAGCAGCAACCAGGGGGCCTCCGAGCAGTACTTC. This codes for CASSSNQGASEQYF.